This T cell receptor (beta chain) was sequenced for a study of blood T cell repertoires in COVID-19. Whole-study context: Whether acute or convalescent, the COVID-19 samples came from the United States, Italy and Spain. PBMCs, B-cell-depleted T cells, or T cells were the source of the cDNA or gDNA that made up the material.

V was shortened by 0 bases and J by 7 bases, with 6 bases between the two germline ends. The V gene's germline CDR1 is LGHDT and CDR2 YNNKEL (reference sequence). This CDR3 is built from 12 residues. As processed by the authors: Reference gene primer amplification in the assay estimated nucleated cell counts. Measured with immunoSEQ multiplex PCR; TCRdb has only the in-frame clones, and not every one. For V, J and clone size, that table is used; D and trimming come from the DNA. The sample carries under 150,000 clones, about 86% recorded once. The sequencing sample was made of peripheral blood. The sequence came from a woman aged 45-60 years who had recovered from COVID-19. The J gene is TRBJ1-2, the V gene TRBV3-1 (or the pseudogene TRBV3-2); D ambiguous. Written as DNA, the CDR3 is TGTGCCAGCAGCCAAGATTACAGTGGCTACACCTTC. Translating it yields CASSQDYSGYTF.